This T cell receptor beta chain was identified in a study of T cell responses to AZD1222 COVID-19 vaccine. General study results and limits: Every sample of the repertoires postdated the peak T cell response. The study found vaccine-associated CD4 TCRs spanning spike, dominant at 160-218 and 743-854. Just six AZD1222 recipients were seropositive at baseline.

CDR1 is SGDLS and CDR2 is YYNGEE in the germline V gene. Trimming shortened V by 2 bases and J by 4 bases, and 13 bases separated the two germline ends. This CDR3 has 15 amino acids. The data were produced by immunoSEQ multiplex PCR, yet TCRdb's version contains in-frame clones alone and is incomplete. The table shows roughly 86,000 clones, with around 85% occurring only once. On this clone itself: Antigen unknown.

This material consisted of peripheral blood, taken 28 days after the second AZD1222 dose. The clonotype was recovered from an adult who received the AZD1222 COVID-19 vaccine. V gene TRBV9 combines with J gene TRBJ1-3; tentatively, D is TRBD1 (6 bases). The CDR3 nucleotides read TGTGCCAGCAGCGTCCAGGGGTCGAGAGGAAACACCATATATTTT. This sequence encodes CASSVQGSRGNTIYF.